This paragraph covers one TCR beta chain sequence. Germline V gene sequence: CDR1 SEHNR, CDR2 FQNEAQ (reference sequence). The CDR3 has 14 amino acids. Deletions cut 5 bases from V and 0 bases from J, with 11 bases between. The entry originates in a study of blood T cell repertoires in COVID-19. On the study more broadly: Samples of COVID-19 (acute and convalescent) were obtained from the United States, Italy and Spain. PBMCs, B-cell-depleted T cells, or T cells were the source of the cDNA or gDNA that made up the material.

Generated by immunoSEQ multiplex PCR, the TCRdb table keeps only in-frame clones and is missing some. The sample yields more than 200,000 clones, around nine tenths seen once. This chain joins TRBV7-9 and TRBJ2-7, with a tentative D call TRBD2 (6 bases). The material sequenced was peripheral blood. The sequence was collected from a woman aged 40 to 49 who had recovered from COVID-19. The CDR3 protein is CASSGGEASYEQYF. Here the CDR3 DNA reads TGTGCCAGCAGCGGAGGGGAGGCCTCCTACGAGCAGTACTTC. Drawing the rest from reference TRBV7-9 and TRBJ2-7, the complete variable domain is DTGVSQNPRHKITKRGQNVTFRCDPISEHNRLYWYRQTLGQGPEFLTYFQNEAQLEKSRLLSDRFSAERPKGSFSTLEIQRTEQGDSAMYLCASSGGEASYEQYFGPGTRLTVT.